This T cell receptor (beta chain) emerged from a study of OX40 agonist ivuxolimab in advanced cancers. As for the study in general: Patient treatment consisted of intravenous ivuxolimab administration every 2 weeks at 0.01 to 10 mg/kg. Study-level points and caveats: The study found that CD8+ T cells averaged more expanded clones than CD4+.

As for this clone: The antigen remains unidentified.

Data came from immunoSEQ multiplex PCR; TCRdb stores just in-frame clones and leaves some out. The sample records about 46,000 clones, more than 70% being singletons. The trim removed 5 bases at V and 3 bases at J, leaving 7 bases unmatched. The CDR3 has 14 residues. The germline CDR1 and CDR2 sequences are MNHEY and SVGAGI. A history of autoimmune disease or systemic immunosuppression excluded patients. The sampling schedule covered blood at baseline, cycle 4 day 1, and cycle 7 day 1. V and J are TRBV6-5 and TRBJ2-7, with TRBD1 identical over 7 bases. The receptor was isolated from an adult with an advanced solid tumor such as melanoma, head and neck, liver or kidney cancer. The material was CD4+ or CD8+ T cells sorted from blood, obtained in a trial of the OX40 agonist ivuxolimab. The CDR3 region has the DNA TGTGCCAGCAGTCCCGGACGGGACAGCTACGAGCAGTACTTC. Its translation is CASSPGRDSYEQYF.